This T cell receptor beta chain appears in the sequencing data of a study of OX40 agonist ivuxolimab in advanced cancers. Findings of the study overall: Partial responders dosed at 0.1-3.0 mg/kg displayed clonal expansion ranking among the lowest.

As to this clone: Its antigen is not identified.

Profiling relied on immunoSEQ multiplex PCR, and the TCRdb table lists in-frame clones only, not all of them. The data contain approximately 61,000 clones, around 89% of them singletons. CDR1 and CDR2 from the germline V gene are MDHEN and SYDVKM. There are 15 residues in the CDR3. Germline trimming cut 5 bases from V and 8 bases from J; bases unmatched to any gene: 9. This receptor was identified in an adult with an advanced solid tumor such as melanoma, head and neck, liver or kidney cancer. J is TRBJ2-1 and V is TRBV28; 10 positions agree with TRBD2. Sequencing was performed on CD4+ or CD8+ T cells sorted from blood, taken in a trial of the OX40 agonist ivuxolimab. The CDR3 protein is CASSPLAGVKDEQFF. CDR3 nucleotide sequence: TGTGCCAGCAGTCCCCTAGCGGGAGTGAAAGATGAGCAGTTCTTC.